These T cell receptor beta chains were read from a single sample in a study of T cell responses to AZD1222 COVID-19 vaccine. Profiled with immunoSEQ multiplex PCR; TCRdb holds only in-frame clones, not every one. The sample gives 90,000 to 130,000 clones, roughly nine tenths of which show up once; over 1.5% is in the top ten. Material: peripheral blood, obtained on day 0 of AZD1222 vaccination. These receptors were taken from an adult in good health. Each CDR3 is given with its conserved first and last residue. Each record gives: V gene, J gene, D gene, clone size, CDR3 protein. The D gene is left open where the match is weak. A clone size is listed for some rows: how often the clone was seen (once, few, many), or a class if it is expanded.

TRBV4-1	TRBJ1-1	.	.	CASSQEMDTEAFF
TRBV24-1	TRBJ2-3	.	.	CATSEARGPTDTQYF
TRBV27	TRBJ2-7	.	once	CASSVIRYEQYF
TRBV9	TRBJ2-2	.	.	CASSVRRETGELFF
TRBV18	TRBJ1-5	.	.	CASSPMGTGNSNQPQHF
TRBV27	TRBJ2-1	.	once	CASSLIWGGNKQFF
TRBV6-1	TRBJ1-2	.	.	CASSELRGRDYGYTF
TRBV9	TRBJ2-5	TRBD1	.	CASSVATGGRETQYF
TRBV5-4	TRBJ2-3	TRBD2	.	CASRAVAGDLTDTQYF
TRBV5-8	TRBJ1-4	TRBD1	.	CASSPMGQPNEKLFF
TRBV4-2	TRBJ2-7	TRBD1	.	CASSRDRSFYEQYF
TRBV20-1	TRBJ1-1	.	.	CSGTLNTEAFF
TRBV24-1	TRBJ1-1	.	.	CATSDPGGGSTEAFF
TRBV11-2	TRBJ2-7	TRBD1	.	CASSPRPGQGYEQYF
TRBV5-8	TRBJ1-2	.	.	CASSSDGRNYGYTF
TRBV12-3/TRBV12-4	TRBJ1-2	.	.	CASSPGPTYGYTF
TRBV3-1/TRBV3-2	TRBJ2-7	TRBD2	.	CASSRAGDSYEQYF
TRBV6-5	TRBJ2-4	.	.	CASSYSYSDSGIQYF
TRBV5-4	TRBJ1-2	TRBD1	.	CASSLTGARGGYGYTF
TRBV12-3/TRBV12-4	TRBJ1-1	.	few	CASSLGHLEAFF
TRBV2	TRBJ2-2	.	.	CASSEVGASRATGELFF
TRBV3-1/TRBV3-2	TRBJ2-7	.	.	CASSPGYSYEQYF
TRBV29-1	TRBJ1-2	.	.	CSAPDRSYGYTF
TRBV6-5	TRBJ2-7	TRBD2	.	CASIWTSGTYEQYF
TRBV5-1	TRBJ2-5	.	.	CASSMWTNLQETQYF
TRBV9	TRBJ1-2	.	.	CASSDGGGYGYTF